This is a list of T cell receptor beta chains from one sample in a study of cytomegalovirus exposure and HLA in healthy donors. Method: immunoSEQ multiplex PCR; TCRdb's copy keeps in-frame clones and lacks some. The sample includes 140,000 or so clones, 89% seen only once; the top ten take roughly 9.3%. Sequenced input: PBMCs. The receptors come from a woman aged 18-29 years in good health and CMV-seropositive. Each CDR3 is given with its conserved first and last residue. The order of the fields is V gene, J gene, CDR3 protein.

TRBV6-5	TRBJ1-2	CASSYKGVGYGYTF
TRBV25-1	TRBJ1-1	CASIFRRDRGFTEAFF
TRBV5-1	TRBJ2-2	CASSLDAVDTGELFF
TRBV28	TRBJ1-1	CASSLSPGTVNTEAFF
TRBV2	TRBJ2-5	CASSDPGGAKRETQYF
TRBV4-2	TRBJ2-5	CASSQVTASGGQETQYF
TRBV7-6	TRBJ2-7	CASSSGGGYSYEQYF
TRBV10-3	TRBJ1-4	CATQGGQGEKLFF
TRBV11-3	TRBJ2-5	CASSPGSRLGQETQYF
TRBV5-6	TRBJ2-2	CASSLTPTLNTGELFF
TRBV7-9	TRBJ2-3	CASGCGGFGSDTQYF
TRBV28	TRBJ1-3	CASSAYRAPSGNTIYF
TRBV5-4	TRBJ2-5	CASSTIQGEQETQYF
TRBV15	TRBJ2-3	CATVQGGADTQYF
TRBV9	TRBJ1-2	CASSEGSPGTGGGYTF
TRBV7-2	TRBJ1-2	CASSPKEGRSYTF
TRBV2	TRBJ1-1	CASSENREGTEAFF
TRBV5-4	TRBJ2-3	CASSFNREDTQYF
TRBV11-2	TRBJ1-2	CASSLDVEEQGVFYGYTF
TRBV2	TRBJ1-2	CASGRGPYGYTF
TRBV19	TRBJ2-6	CASSGDRVRANVLTF
TRBV2	TRBJ2-4	CASRAGLADIQYF
TRBV5-1	TRBJ2-7	CASTPGAGGSSGEQYF
TRBV9	TRBJ2-5	CASSVGLANQETQYF
TRBV6-5	TRBJ2-1	CASSYRTAKLNEQFF
TRBV5-1	TRBJ1-3	CASSLAAGSGNTIYF
TRBV11-2	TRBJ2-7	CASSSNPAYEQYF
TRBV28	TRBJ1-2	CASSLSDRRSYTF
TRBV11-2	TRBJ2-1	CASSLDPKRGVSSLCDEQFF
TRBV6-5	TRBJ1-1	CASGRGSTEAFF
TRBV5-1	TRBJ2-5	CASRVRGGPETQYF
TRBV6-4	TRBJ2-3	CASSEDGRGTDTQYF
TRBV9	TRBJ2-2	CASSGPLWAGGVTGELFF
TRBV11-2	TRBJ2-1	CASSFRPPGGSYNEQFF
TRBV11-3	TRBJ2-7	CASSLSDKYEQYF
TRBV9	TRBJ1-6	CASSVGDTNSPLHF
TRBV10-3	TRBJ2-2	CAIRTTSGGPNTGELFF
TRBV19	TRBJ2-7	CASSIGQGAKEQYF
TRBV13	TRBJ2-1	CASSPMIRRDEQFF
TRBV12-5	TRBJ2-7	CASGWVGRGIHEQYF
TRBV25-1	TRBJ1-5	CASASGGYSNQPQHF
TRBV7-9	TRBJ1-1	CASSPRGGLEMNTEAFF
TRBV11-2	TRBJ1-6	CASSLSSGYYNSPLHF
TRBV4-2	TRBJ1-6	CASSQDTGPSPLHF
TRBV5-1	TRBJ2-3	CASSLTSSDTDTQYF
TRBV5-1	TRBJ1-2	CASSLEGTGAGGYTF
TRBV11-2	TRBJ1-1	CASSLKQGNTEAFF
TRBV4-1	TRBJ1-3	CASSQSTGAGNTIYF
TRBV21-1	TRBJ1-2	CASSKEVTVYNNYGYTF
TRBV5-5	TRBJ1-3	CASSLGDRWDSGNTIYF